The 19 T cell receptor beta chains listed next were all sequenced from one sample in a study of CD8 T cells in Susac syndrome. Reverse transcription of about 0.45 to 1 ug RNA used random hexamers. TCRdb passed the immunoSEQ multiplex PCR reads through MiXCR, listing each CDR3 protein once. The repertoire holds 120,000 to 150,000 distinct CDR3 sequences, approximately 94% seen once, with over 0.07% in the top ten. Sequences were obtained from CD4+ T cells from PBMCs. The receptor set was obtained from a human donor in good health.

The chain has TRBV12-3 or TRBV12-4 and TRBJ2-4; D is undetermined. The ends were cut back, 6 bases at V and 3 bases at J, with 6 bases in the middle. The CDR3 is made up of 12 amino acids. DNA for the CDR3: TGTGCCAGCAGCAGAAGCAAAAACATTCAGTACTTC. Translation gives CASSRSKNIQYF.

The rearrangement uses TRBV5-6 and TRBJ1-3; D unresolved. The V gene lost 0 bases and the J gene lost 9 bases, with 10 bases spanning the gap. Germline V gene sequence: CDR1 SGHDT, CDR2 YYEEEE. CDR3 length equals 13 residues. The CDR3 loop reads CASSLALDGTIYF. CDR3 coding DNA: TGTGCCAGCAGCTTGGCGTTGGACGGCACCATATATTTT.

The chain joins TRBV12-5 to TRBJ2-1, with 9 positions matching TRBD2. The CDR3 spans 14 residues. Germline trimming cut 1 base from V and 9 bases from J; bases unmatched to any gene: 4. Germline V gives CDR1 LGHNT, CDR2 FRNRAP. CDR3 coding DNA: TGTGCTAGTGGTTTGGGCGGGAGGGCCGGTGAGCAGTTCTTC. Residues: CASGLGGRAGEQFF.

This rearrangement joins TRBV7-2 to TRBJ2-1; D is uncertain. Trimming shortened V by 5 bases and J by 6 bases, and 14 bases separated the two germline ends. Per the germline V gene, CDR1 is SGHTA and CDR2 is FQGNSA. This CDR3 has 14 amino acids. CDR3 region: CASSVVHARNEQFF. The DNA of the CDR3 is TGTGCCAGCAGCGTCGTTCATGCCCGCAATGAGCAGTTCTTC.

The chain has TRBV27 and TRBJ2-3, with D tentatively TRBD1 (5 bases). Germline values: CDR1 MNHEY, CDR2 SMNVEV (reference sequence). Trimming took 2 bases from V and 6 from J, leaving 9 bases between them. The CDR3 spans 13 residues. The CDR3 DNA is TGTGCCAGCAGTTTAATGGGGCCGGATACGCAGTATTTT. Protein product: CASSLMGPDTQYF.

The chain recombines TRBV27 with TRBJ1-2; TRBD1 agrees at 7 bases. The CDR3 contains 16 residues. Germline V gene sequence: CDR1 MNHEY, CDR2 SMNVEV (reference sequence). Trimming cost V 6 bases and J 8 bases; bases outside gene matches: 18. CDR3 region: CASRPYRQGQLNGYTF. Here the CDR3 DNA reads TGTGCCAGCAGACCCTACCGACAGGGCCAACTGAACGGCTACACCTTC.

This sequence joins TRBV29-1 and TRBJ2-4; 8 nucleotides align to TRBD2. The junction had 11 bases not matched to a gene; V was cut back by 6 bases and J by 4 bases. Germline V gives CDR1 SQVTM, CDR2 ANQGSEA. This CDR3 is 15 amino acids long. The CDR3 bases are TGCAGCGTAGACCAGAAACTAGCGGAGAAAAACATTCAGTACTTC. Its translation: CSVDQKLAEKNIQYF.

The CDR3 coding sequence is TGTGCCAGCTCACCTACCGGGGGGGAATGGGACAATGAGCAGTTCTTC. The encoded protein is CASSPTGGEWDNEQFF. V is TRBV18 and J is TRBJ2-1; TRBD2 agrees at 8 bases. Germline lookup yields CDR1 KGHSH and CDR2 LQKENI. V was pared by 3 bases and J by 5 bases, with 9 bases of the junction left unmatched. The CDR3 covers 16 residues. Full variable domain (outside the CDR3, taken from reference TRBV18 and TRBJ2-1): NAGVMQNPRHLVRRRGQEARLRCSPMKGHSHVYWYRQLPEEGLKFMVYLQKENIIDESGMPKERFSAEFPKEGPSILRIQQVVRGDSAAYFCASSPTGGEWDNEQFFGPGTRLTVL.

This rearrangement joins TRBV10-3 to TRBJ2-1; 15 positions match TRBD2. There are 15 residues in the CDR3. The J segment lost 4 bases and the V segment lost 9 bases, leaving 4 bases of the junction unmatched. Germline assignment: CDR1 ENHRY and CDR2 SYGVKD. Written as DNA, the CDR3 is TGTGCCATTAGGACTAGCGGGAGGGGTTACAATGAGCAGTTCTTC. Residues: CAIRTSGRGYNEQFF.

The chain couples TRBV19 to TRBJ2-5; D gene ambiguous. In germline, CDR1 is LNHDA, CDR2 SQIVND (reference sequence). The V end lost 5 bases, the J end lost 1 base, and 14 bases lay between the germline ends. There are 15 residues in the CDR3. The CDR3 sequence is CASSGRRTGQETQYF. The CDR3 DNA follows: TGTGCCAGTAGTGGCCGCCGGACGGGCCAAGAGACCCAGTACTTC.

V gene TRBV3-1 combines with J gene TRBJ1-2, with D perhaps TRBD1 (6 bases). CDR1 is LGHDT and CDR2 is YNNKEL in the germline V gene (reference sequence). The CDR3 totals 14 residues. The V end lost 0 bases, the J end lost 4 bases, and 9 bases lay between the germline ends. The CDR3 loop is CASSQDTGTYGYTF. Here the CDR3 DNA reads TGTGCCAGCAGCCAAGATACAGGGACCTATGGCTACACCTTC.

The chain has TRBV12-3 or TRBV12-4 and TRBJ2-2; 7 positions match TRBD1. This CDR3 comprises 14 residues. Trimming cost V 3 bases and J 6 bases; bases outside gene matches: 4. The CDR3 region is CASSLTGWAGELFF. The CDR3 region has the DNA TGTGCCAGCAGTTTGACAGGGTGGGCCGGGGAGCTGTTTTTT.

V usage is TRBV20-1 and J usage is TRBJ2-5; 11 bases match TRBD1. The CDR3 loop spans 14 amino acids. After removal of 6 bases from V and 2 bases from J, the junction contained 5 bases not matched to a gene. In germline, CDR1 is DFQATT, CDR2 SNEGSKA (reference sequence). The CDR3 coding sequence is TGCAGTGCCCAGGGACAGGGGGTGCAAGAGACCCAGTACTTC. It translates to CSAQGQGVQETQYF.

This sequence joins TRBV11-2 and TRBJ1-4; 7 nucleotides align to TRBD1. This CDR3 contains 14 residues. Germline V gene data show CDR1 as SGHAT and CDR2 as FQNNGV. V shed 4 bases, J shed 6 bases, and the junction held 5 bases outside the gene matches. The CDR3 region is CASSWRGQHEKLFF. Here the CDR3 DNA reads TGTGCCAGCAGCTGGAGGGGGCAGCATGAAAAACTGTTTTTT.

This clonotype was picked up one time. The chain combines TRBV7-2 with TRBJ2-6; D is unresolved. V gave up 5 bases and J gave up 4 bases, with 18 bases separating them. The CDR3 consists of 17 residues. Germline CDR1 is SGHTA and CDR2 is FQGNSA. The DNA for the CDR3 is TGTGCCAGCAGCCCACGATCCCCCCCACTCGGGGCCAACGTCCTGACTTTC. It specifies CASSPRSPPLGANVLTF.

The genes are TRBV3-1 and TRBJ1-3; the D is unclear. Germline assignment: CDR1 LGHDT and CDR2 YNNKEL (reference sequence). The ends were cut back, 0 bases at V and 2 bases at J, with 11 bases in the middle. The CDR3 is made up of 16 amino acids. For the CDR3, the DNA is TGTGCCAGCAGCCAAGATAAGGGAGAGGCTGGAAACACCATATATTTT. It yields the protein CASSQDKGEAGNTIYF.

The chain couples TRBV29-1 to TRBJ2-3; 8 bases align to TRBD1. Germline lookup yields CDR1 SQVTM and CDR2 ANQGSEA. The junction had 2 bases not matched to a gene; V was cut back by 8 bases and J by 1 base. This CDR3 spans 12 amino acids. The CDR3 loop reads CSLDRGTDTQYF. CDR3 DNA sequence: TGCAGCTTGGACAGGGGCACAGATACGCAGTATTTT.

V gene TRBV5-1 combines with J gene TRBJ1-2, with 7 bases that match TRBD1. Germline V CDR1 and CDR2: SGHRS, YFSETQ. V lost 1 base and J lost 3; bases outside the gene matches: 3. The length of the CDR3 is 14 residues. Written as DNA, the CDR3 is TGCGCCAGCAGCTTGATAACAGGGGACTATGGCTACACCTTC. Its translation is CASSLITGDYGYTF.

A single count supports this clonotype. The gene calls are TRBV5-4 and TRBJ2-3; 8 bases match TRBD2. This CDR3 is 15 amino acids long. V dropped 3 bases and J dropped 2; count of bases not matched to a gene: 5. Germline V lookup: CDR1 SGHNT, CDR2 YYREEE (reference sequence). The DNA of the CDR3 is TGTGCCAGCAGCTATGGCGGGAGGTCCACAGATACGCAGTATTTT. Protein sequence: CASSYGGRSTDTQYF.